This TCR beta chain emerged from a study of blood T cells in healthy people across ages. Study-wide findings and caveats: When set beside aged donors, long-lived donors presented more naive CD4+ cells and higher diversity. Unsorted PBMC material precluded a definitive naive versus antigen-experienced comparison.

Next came a second PCR, run for 7 to 11 cycles, which used a sample-barcoded 5' primer along with a J-beta primer mix. MiXCR, applied by TCRdb to the 5' RACE reads, yields one record per CDR3 protein. The sample shows 1.5 million to 2 million distinct CDR3 sequences, under 30% of them seen only once. Individuals who donated were healthy Caucasians from Russia aged about 6 to 100. Total RNA amounts of at least 5 micrograms were extracted per sample. Germline trimming cut 8 bases from V and 11 bases from J; bases unmatched to any gene: 16. This CDR3 is 15 amino acids long. Per germline, CDR1 SEHNR and CDR2 FQNEAQ (reference sequence). A note on this clonotype: The antigen is unknown.

The chain couples TRBV7-9 to TRBJ1-1; TRBD1 agrees at 11 bases. Sequenced input: blood. This receptor was identified in a woman aged 25 to 45 in good health. CDR3 nucleotides: TGTGCCAGCCTCCCACATGGACAGGGGGCGAGGGGGGCTTTCTTT. It specifies CASLPHGQGARGAFF.